These T cell receptor beta chains were read from a single sample in a study of T cells after yellow fever vaccination. MiXCR, run by TCRdb on the 5' RACE reads, gives a single entry per CDR3 protein. The sample gives hundreds of thousands of distinct CDR3 sequences, approximately 4% of which show up once; under 30% is in the top ten. The input for sequencing was PBMCs, taken 5 days after the yellow fever booster vaccination. The receptors stem from a man between 18 and 29 years old who received the YFV17D yellow fever vaccine. Both conserved end residues are part of each CDR3. A D gene is named only where the DNA matches it firmly. Clone size is given for some rows only: seen once, a few or many times, or a class if the clone is expanded.

j_gene,abundance,v_gene,d_gene,CDR3aa,CDR3nt
TRBJ2-1,.,TRBV12-3/TRBV12-4,.,CASNLGGVGEQFF,TGTGCCAGCAACCTTGGGGGAGTGGGTGAGCAGTTCTTC
TRBJ2-7,.,TRBV12-3/TRBV12-4,.,CASSLEVSGTYEQYF,TGTGCCAGCAGTTTAGAAGTGTCTGGTACCTACGAGCAGTACTTC
TRBJ2-2,many,TRBV9,.,CASSVDPRGELFF,TGTGCCAGCAGCGTAGACCCGCGAGGGGAGCTGTTTTTT
TRBJ2-3,many,TRBV7-9,.,CASSLGRDTQYF,TGTGCCAGCAGTCTAGGCCGGGATACGCAGTATTTT
TRBJ1-4,many,TRBV5-1,TRBD1,CASSVDRGRGNEKLFF,TGCGCCAGCAGCGTGGACAGGGGACGCGGTAATGAAAAACTGTTTTTT
TRBJ2-5,.,TRBV12-3/TRBV12-4,.,CASSPLEGQETQYF,TGTGCCAGCAGCCCTCTAGAGGGGCAAGAGACCCAGTACTTC
TRBJ2-2,.,TRBV12-3/TRBV12-4,TRBD1,CASISDRGRPTNTGELFF,TGTGCCAGCATCTCGGACAGGGGGCGTCCAACGAACACCGGGGAGCTGTTTTTT
TRBJ2-3,.,TRBV5-1,.,CASSQGLASEYF,TGCGCCAGCAGCCAGGGACTGGCGTCGGAGTATTTT
TRBJ2-3,many,TRBV29-1,TRBD1,CSVEDRRTGEYF,TGCAGCGTTGAAGATCGTCGGACAGGGGAATATTTT
TRBJ2-2,.,TRBV7-8,.,CASSYQGRNTGELFF,TGTGCCAGCAGCTATCAGGGAAGAAACACCGGGGAGCTGTTTTTT
TRBJ2-5,few,TRBV10-2,TRBD2,CASSESAPGAGGQETQYF,TGCGCCAGCAGTGAGTCGGCCCCGGGTGCGGGGGGACAAGAGACCCAGTACTTC
TRBJ2-3,many,TRBV5-1,TRBD1,CASSLGQGATDTQYF,TGCGCCAGCAGCTTGGGACAGGGTGCGACAGATACGCAGTATTTT
TRBJ2-1,many,TRBV5-8,.,CASSLHGGAYNEQFF,TGTGCCAGCAGCTTGCACGGGGGCGCCTACAATGAGCAGTTCTTC
TRBJ1-4,.,TRBV7-9,.,CASSLGERNEKLFF,TGTGCCAGCAGCTTAGGGGAGAGGAATGAAAAACTGTTTTTT
TRBJ2-3,.,TRBV18,TRBD2,CASSPRTAGDGDTQYF,TGTGCCAGCTCACCCCGAACAGCGGGGGACGGAGATACGCAGTATTTT
TRBJ1-1,.,TRBV4-1,.,CASSLPRRGKFYTEAFF,TGCGCCAGCAGCTTACCAAGGCGAGGGAAGTTCTACACTGAAGCTTTCTTT
TRBJ2-5,.,TRBV9,TRBD2,CASSVSGAQETQYF,TGTGCCAGCAGCGTTAGCGGGGCGCAAGAGACCCAGTACTTC
TRBJ2-2,few,TRBV7-2,TRBD1,CASSGYRGPNTGELFF,TGTGCCAGCAGCGGATACAGGGGGCCGAACACCGGGGAGCTGTTTTTT
TRBJ1-2,.,TRBV7-2,TRBD1,CASSSDRANYGYTF,TGTGCCAGCAGCTCCGACAGGGCCAACTATGGCTACACCTTC
TRBJ2-2,few,TRBV5-6,TRBD2,CASSLRGGHGELFF,TGTGCCAGCAGCCTTCGGGGGGGCCACGGGGAGCTGTTTTTT
TRBJ1-2,many,TRBV7-2,TRBD1,CASSPTGALYGYTF,TGTGCCAGCAGCCCTACAGGGGCCCTCTATGGCTACACCTTC
TRBJ2-5,few,TRBV12-3/TRBV12-4,.,CASSALAVGFGTQYF,TGTGCCAGCAGTGCCCTGGCTGTGGGTTTTGGGACCCAGTACTTC
TRBJ2-1,many,TRBV27,TRBD2,CASSFGSGGFNEQFF,TGTGCCAGCAGTTTTGGTAGCGGGGGGTTCAATGAGCAGTTCTTC
TRBJ2-5,.,TRBV12-3/TRBV12-4,TRBD2,CASSFERGVETQYF,TGTGCCAGCAGTTTCGAGCGGGGAGTGGAGACCCAGTACTTC
TRBJ2-3,many,TRBV7-6,.,CASSTPPSYTQYF,TGTGCCAGCAGCACCCCGCCGAGTTATACGCAGTATTTT
TRBJ2-7,few,TRBV20-1,.,CSAEKYEQYF,TGCAGTGCAGAGAAGTACGAGCAGTACTTC
TRBJ2-3,many,TRBV6-5,.,CATSYSNTDTQYF,TGTGCCACCAGTTACTCGAACACAGATACGCAGTATTTT
TRBJ1-2,many,TRBV12-3/TRBV12-4,TRBD1,CASSAGQGYGYTF,TGTGCCAGCAGTGCCGGACAGGGTTATGGCTACACCTTC
TRBJ2-3,.,TRBV7-6,.,CASSLAVQVARSADTQYF,TGTGCCAGCAGCTTAGCGGTACAGGTGGCTCGTTCCGCAGATACGCAGTATTTT
TRBJ2-2,many,TRBV9,.,CASSARLVGGTGELFF,TGTGCCAGCAGCGCGAGACTAGTGGGGGGCACCGGGGAGCTGTTTTTT
TRBJ2-2,many,TRBV5-1,TRBD1,CASSLSTGDGELFF,TGCGCCAGCAGCTTGAGTACAGGGGACGGGGAGCTGTTTTTT
TRBJ1-6,.,TRBV7-9,TRBD1,CASSLWDSGNSPLHF,TGTGCCAGCAGCTTATGGGACAGCGGTAATTCACCCCTCCACTTT
TRBJ1-1,few,TRBV6-2/TRBV6-3,.,CASTVTGNTEAFF,TGTGCCAGCACCGTGACAGGGAACACTGAAGCTTTCTTT
TRBJ1-1,many,TRBV7-9,.,CASSSYHGSEAFF,TGTGCCAGCAGCTCGTATCATGGCAGTGAAGCTTTCTTT
TRBJ2-1,few,TRBV7-7,.,CASRLAPGHNEQFF,TGTGCCAGCAGATTAGCCCCGGGGCACAATGAGCAGTTCTTC
TRBJ2-5,few,TRBV5-6,.,CASSSAREGETQYF,TGTGCCAGCAGCTCGGCACGAGAAGGGGAGACCCAGTACTTC
TRBJ2-1,.,TRBV9,.,CASSVERWGTNEQFF,TGTGCCAGCAGCGTGGAGCGATGGGGGACCAATGAGCAGTTCTTC
TRBJ1-1,.,TRBV12-3/TRBV12-4,TRBD1,CASSGTGRATFF,TGTGCCAGCAGTGGGACAGGGAGAGCCACCTTCTTT
TRBJ1-4,.,TRBV6-5,.,CASRPTATNEKLFF,TGTGCCAGCAGGCCGACAGCAACTAATGAAAAACTGTTTTTT
TRBJ2-3,few,TRBV7-9,.,CASSLADSATDTQYF,TGTGCCAGCAGCTTAGCCGATTCGGCTACAGATACGCAGTATTTT
TRBJ1-2,few,TRBV6-2/TRBV6-3,.,CASSYSNLVLHHYGYTF,TGTGCCAGCAGTTACTCGAATCTTGTTCTACACCACTATGGCTACACCTTC
TRBJ2-5,.,TRBV6-5,.,CASSPPGPGTQYF,TGTGCCAGCAGCCCTCCGGGCCCGGGGACCCAGTACTTC
TRBJ1-1,few,TRBV6-2/TRBV6-3,.,CASSYPAIEAFF,TGTGCCAGCAGTTACCCCGCCATTGAAGCTTTCTTT
TRBJ2-4,few,TRBV5-1,.,CASSPTGTPRPYF,TGCGCCAGCAGCCCGACCGGGACTCCCCGCCCGTACTTC
TRBJ2-5,.,TRBV29-1,.,CSAGAGARETQYF,TGCAGCGCCGGGGCGGGGGCCAGGGAGACCCAGTACTTC
TRBJ1-6,few,TRBV7-2,.,CASSTDRLGNSPLHF,TGTGCCAGCAGCACCGACAGACTTGGGAATTCACCCCTCCACTTT
TRBJ1-1,.,TRBV15,.,CATSRGTVMNTEAFF,TGTGCCACCAGCAGAGGGACGGTCATGAACACTGAAGCTTTCTTT
TRBJ1-2,few,TRBV29-1,TRBD1,CSERDRANYGYTF,TGCAGCGAAAGGGACAGGGCTAACTATGGCTACACCTTC
TRBJ2-1,.,TRBV4-3,TRBD2,CASSQAASGLAGDDEQFF,TGCGCCAGCAGCCAAGCGGCCTCGGGACTAGCGGGGGACGATGAGCAGTTCTTC
TRBJ2-3,few,TRBV6-5,TRBD1,CASRRDRTLTDTQYF,TGTGCCAGCAGGAGGGACAGAACACTCACAGATACGCAGTATTTT
TRBJ2-3,many,TRBV7-7,.,CASSQGSGGTDTQYF,TGTGCCAGCAGCCAAGGATCGGGCGGGACAGATACGCAGTATTTT
TRBJ1-5,many,TRBV12-3/TRBV12-4,.,CASSSIEVSGDYIQPQHF,TGTGCCAGCAGTTCTATAGAGGTATCAGGGGATTATATTCAGCCCCAGCATTTT
TRBJ1-2,.,TRBV24-1,.,CATSDGRGLGGYTF,TGTGCCACCAGTGATGGAAGGGGGTTAGGTGGCTACACCTTC